The entry that follows covers one T cell receptor (beta chain) sequence. Its antigen is undetermined. This sample stems from a study of cytomegalovirus exposure and HLA in healthy donors. Overall study findings and caveats: Cytomegalovirus association was assigned to approximately 160 TCR beta chains.

The CDR3 is 16 amino acids. The trim removed 4 bases at V and 5 bases at J, leaving 13 bases unmatched. The germline V gene encodes CDR1 LGHNA and CDR2 YNFKEQ. It was with 60 Vbeta and 13 Jbeta primers that the PCR ran. Sequencing used immunoSEQ multiplex PCR; TCRdb keeps in-frame clones, though not all of them. The sample consists of approximately 160,000 clones, 80% of them appearing once. This chain links TRBV4-2 with TRBJ2-5; TRBD2 agrees at 7 bases. This TCR came from a woman aged 45-59 years in good health and CMV-seropositive. Sequencing was done on a sample of PBMCs. Here the CDR3 reads CASSRSGGGGPETQYF. DNA of the CDR3: TGTGCCAGCAGCCGGTCAGGTGGGGGAGGGCCCGAGACCCAGTACTTC.